This entry features one T cell receptor (beta chain) sequence. Generated by immunoSEQ multiplex PCR, the TCRdb table keeps only in-frame clones and is missing some. The sample carries under 90,000 clones, approximately 81% recorded once. Germline lookup yields CDR1 SGHTA and CDR2 FQGTGA. The V gene end was trimmed by 3 bases and the J gene end by 4 bases; junction bases not matched to a gene: 5. The CDR3 loop spans 16 amino acids. This entry belongs to a study of OX40 agonist ivuxolimab in advanced cancers. The sequence was obtained from an adult with an advanced solid tumor such as melanoma, head and neck, liver or kidney cancer. The chain is built from TRBV7-3 and TRBJ2-2, with 10 bases identical to TRBD2. Sequencing was performed on CD4+ or CD8+ T cells sorted from blood, taken in a trial of the OX40 agonist ivuxolimab. In nucleotides, the CDR3 is TGTGCCAGCAGCTTTAGCGGGGGGAAGCGCACCGGGGAGCTGTTTTTT. This gives the protein CASSFSGGKRTGELFF. Full variable domain (outside the CDR3, taken from reference TRBV7-3 and TRBJ2-2): GAGVSQTPSNKVTEKGKYVELRCDPISGHTALYWYRQSLGQGPEFLIYFQGTGAADDSGLPNDRFFAVRPEGSVSTLKIQRTERGDSAVYLCASSFSGGKRTGELFFGEGSRLTVL.